This T cell receptor beta chain was identified in a study of Tregs in tolerant kidney transplant recipients. With 5 bases removed from V and 2 bases from J, the gap between germline ends came to 12 bases. The CDR3 extends over 15 amino acids. Germline V CDR1 and CDR2: SEHNR, FQNEAQ (reference sequence). Unstimulated regulatory T cells (CD4+CD25+CD127-), CD4+CD25- non-regulatory cells, CD4 and CD8 cells were FACS-sorted from thawed PBMCs. Measured with immunoSEQ multiplex PCR; TCRdb has only the in-frame clones, and not every one. The sample lists under 95,000 clones; under 95% were seen once. Note on this clone: Its target is unknown.

Study conclusions and caveats: Some patients' samples used different primers over time, so nucleotide sequences weren't comparable.

V gene TRBV7-9 combines with J gene TRBJ1-4; no clear D gene. This clonotype was obtained from a human donor who received a combined kidney and bone marrow transplant. Material: Tregs from blood, obtained before the transplant. CDR3 coding DNA: TGTGCCAGCAGCCCACTGATCGGGACTAATGAAAAACTGTTTTTT. Its translation is CASSPLIGTNEKLFF.